This T cell receptor (beta chain) was found in a study of persistence of HIV-infected CD4 T cells. Study-wide background: Two participants gave one leukapheresis sample; others gave up to about 180 mL blood repeatedly. Study conclusions and caveats: Degenerate expanded CDR3beta sequences were enriched among CMV- and Gag-responding cells. CMV- and Gag-responding cells had lower TCRbeta richness than CD3/CD28-responding cells.

The libraries were made with immunoSEQ version 4 in survey mode. Produced via immunoSEQ multiplex PCR; TCRdb's table is partial and in-frame only. The repertoire holds tens of thousands of clones, with around 78% as singletons. Overlapping HIV-1 Gag 15-mer peptides at 1 ug per peptide per mL were used. Sorted nonresponding memory CD4+ T cells were CD40L-negative, CD69-negative, CD45RO-high. In the case of this clone: The antigen is not known.

CDR3 length: 18 amino acids. Trimming cost V 2 bases and J 4 bases; bases outside gene matches: 11. CDR1 is SEHNR and CDR2 is FQNEAQ in the germline V gene (reference sequence). J is TRBJ1-6 and V is TRBV7-9; 7 bases match TRBD1. Sequencing used CD4+ T cells sorted from PBMCs after approximately 18-hour stimulation, obtained from a patient who received antiretroviral therapy. The sequence derives from an adult man with HIV who was CMV-seropositive. This CDR3 is CASSLSRDSRVYNSPLHF. The CDR3 DNA reads TGTGCCAGCAGCTTATCGCGGGACAGCCGAGTGTATAATTCACCCCTCCACTTT.